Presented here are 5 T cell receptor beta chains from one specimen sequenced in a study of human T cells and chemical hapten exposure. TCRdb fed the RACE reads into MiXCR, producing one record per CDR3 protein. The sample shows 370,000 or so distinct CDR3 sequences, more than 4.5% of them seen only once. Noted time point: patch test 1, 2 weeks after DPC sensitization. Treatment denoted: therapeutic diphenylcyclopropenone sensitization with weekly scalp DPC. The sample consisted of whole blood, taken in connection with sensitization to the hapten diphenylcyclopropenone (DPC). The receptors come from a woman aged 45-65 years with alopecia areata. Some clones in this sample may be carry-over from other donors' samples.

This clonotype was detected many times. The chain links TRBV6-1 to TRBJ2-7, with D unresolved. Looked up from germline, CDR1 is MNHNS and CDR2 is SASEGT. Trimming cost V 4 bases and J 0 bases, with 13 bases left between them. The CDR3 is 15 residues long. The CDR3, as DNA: TGTGCCAGCAGTGCCGGTGGGTTGAGCTCCTACGAGCAGTACTTC. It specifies CASSAGGLSSYEQYF.

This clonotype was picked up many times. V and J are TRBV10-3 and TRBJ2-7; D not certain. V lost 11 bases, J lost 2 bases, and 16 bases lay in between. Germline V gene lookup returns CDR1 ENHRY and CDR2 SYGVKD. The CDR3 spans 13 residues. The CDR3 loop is CAVSGKTPYEQYF. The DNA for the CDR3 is TGTGCCGTCTCAGGCAAGACGCCCTACGAGCAGTACTTC.

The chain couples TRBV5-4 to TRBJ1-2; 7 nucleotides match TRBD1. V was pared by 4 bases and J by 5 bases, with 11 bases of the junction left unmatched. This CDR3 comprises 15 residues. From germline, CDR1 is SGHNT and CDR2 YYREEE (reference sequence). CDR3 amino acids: CASSPDRARTYGYTF. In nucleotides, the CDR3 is TGTGCCAGCAGCCCTGACAGGGCCCGCACTTATGGCTACACCTTC.

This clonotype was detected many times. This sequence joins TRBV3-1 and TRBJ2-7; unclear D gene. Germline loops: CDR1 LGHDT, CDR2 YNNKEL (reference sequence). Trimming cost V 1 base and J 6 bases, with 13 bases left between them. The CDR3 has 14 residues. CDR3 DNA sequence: TGTGCCAGCAGCCAAGGGCCCCGCGCCGGCGAGCAGTACTTC. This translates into CASSQGPRAGEQYF.

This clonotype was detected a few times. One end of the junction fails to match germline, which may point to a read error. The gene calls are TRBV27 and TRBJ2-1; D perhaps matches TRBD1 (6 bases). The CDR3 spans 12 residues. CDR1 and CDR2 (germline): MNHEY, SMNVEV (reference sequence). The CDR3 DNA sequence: TGTGCCAGCAGCCAGGGGTACAGTGAGCAGTTCTTC. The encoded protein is CASSQGYSEQFF.